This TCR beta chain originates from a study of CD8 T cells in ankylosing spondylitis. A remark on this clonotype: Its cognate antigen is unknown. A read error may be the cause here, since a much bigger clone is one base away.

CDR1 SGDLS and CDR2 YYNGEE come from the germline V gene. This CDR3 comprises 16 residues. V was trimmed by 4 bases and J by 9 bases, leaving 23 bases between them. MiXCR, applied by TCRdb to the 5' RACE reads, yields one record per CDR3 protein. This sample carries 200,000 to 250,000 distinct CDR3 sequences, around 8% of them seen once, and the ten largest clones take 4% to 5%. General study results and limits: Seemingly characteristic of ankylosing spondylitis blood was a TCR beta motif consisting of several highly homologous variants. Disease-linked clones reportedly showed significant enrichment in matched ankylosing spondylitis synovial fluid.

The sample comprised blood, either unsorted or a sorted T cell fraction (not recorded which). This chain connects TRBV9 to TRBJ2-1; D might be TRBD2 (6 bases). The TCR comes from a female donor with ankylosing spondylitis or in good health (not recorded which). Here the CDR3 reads CASSQGIAVYQSEQFF. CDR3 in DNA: TGTGCCAGCAGCCAAGGAATAGCGGTGTACCAGTCTGAGCAGTTCTTC.